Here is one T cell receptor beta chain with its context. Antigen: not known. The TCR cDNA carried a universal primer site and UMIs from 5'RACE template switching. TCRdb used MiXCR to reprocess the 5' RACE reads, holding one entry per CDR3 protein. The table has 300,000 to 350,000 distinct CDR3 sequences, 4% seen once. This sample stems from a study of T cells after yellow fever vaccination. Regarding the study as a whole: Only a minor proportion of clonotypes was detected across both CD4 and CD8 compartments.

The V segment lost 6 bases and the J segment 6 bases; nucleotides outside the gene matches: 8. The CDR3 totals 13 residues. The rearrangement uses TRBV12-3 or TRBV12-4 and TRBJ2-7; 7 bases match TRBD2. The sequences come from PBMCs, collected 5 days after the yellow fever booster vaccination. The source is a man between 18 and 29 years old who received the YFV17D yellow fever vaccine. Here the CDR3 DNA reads TGTGCCAGCAGGGTAGCGGGCCCTGGCGAGCAGTACTTC. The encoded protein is CASRVAGPGEQYF.